These 2 T cell receptor beta chains were all obtained from the same sample, sequenced in a study of blood T cell repertoires in COVID-19. The repertoire was sequenced with immunoSEQ multiplex PCR; TCRdb's copy has only in-frame clones and lacks some. The table lists over 200,000 clones, approximately 88% of them singletons. The sequenced material came from peripheral blood. The receptors were gathered from a man in his sixties who had recovered from COVID-19.

The rearrangement uses TRBV28 and TRBJ2-5; 8 positions match TRBD2. This CDR3 has 14 amino acids. The V segment lost 5 bases and the J segment 5 bases; nucleotides outside the gene matches: 7. CDR1 is MDHEN, CDR2 SYDVKM, per germline. The CDR3 region has the DNA TGTGCCAGCAGTCCGACCGGGGGGGTTGAGACCCAGTACTTC. Encoded protein: CASSPTGGVETQYF.

The chain carries TRBV5-8 and TRBJ1-2; 8 bases line up with TRBD1. This CDR3 is built from 14 residues. CDR1 SGHTS and CDR2 YDEGEE come from the germline V gene. V shed 1 base and J 5 bases; nucleotides not matched to a gene: 4. The CDR3 sequence is CASSLQDREYGYTF. The CDR3 DNA reads TGTGCCAGCAGCTTGCAGGACAGGGAGTATGGCTACACCTTC.